This TCR beta chain was captured in a study of T-cell memory formation after mild COVID-19. V dropped 0 bases and J dropped 9 bases, with 12 bases sitting between them. Germline V gene lookup returns CDR1 MGHRA and CDR2 YSYEKL. The CDR3 has 14 amino acids. The authors produced TCR alpha and TCR beta cDNA libraries with sample barcodes and UMIs by 5'RACE using constant-segment primers. TCRdb reprocessed the 5' RACE reads via MiXCR and lists one record per CDR3 protein. The sample has under 300,000 distinct CDR3 sequences, roughly 8% seen once. The origin of this receptor is a man aged 18 to 29 who had mild COVID-19 (a few samples of this study predate the infection). Cell type and time point are not known. Sequenced material: PBMCs or a T cell subset sorted from them (not recorded which). This chain uses TRBV4-1 with TRBJ2-1; no clear D. The CDR3 loop reads CASSQDRGNSEQFF. The CDR3 nucleotides are TGCGCCAGCAGCCAAGATCGAGGTAATAGTGAGCAGTTCTTC.